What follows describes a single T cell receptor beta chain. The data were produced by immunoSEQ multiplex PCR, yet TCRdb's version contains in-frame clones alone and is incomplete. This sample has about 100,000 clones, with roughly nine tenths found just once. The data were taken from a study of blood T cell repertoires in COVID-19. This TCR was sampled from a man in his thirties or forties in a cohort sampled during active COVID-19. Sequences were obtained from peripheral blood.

The CDR3 DNA sequence: TGTGCCAGCAGCCCGACCCCGGGGCAGCCCCAGCATTTT. It translates to CASSPTPGQPQHF. The chain combines TRBV3-1 (or the pseudogene TRBV3-2) with TRBJ1-5; no clear D. Germline-derived CDR1 and CDR2 are LGHDT and YNNKEL (reference sequence). This CDR3 spans 13 amino acids. With 4 bases removed from V and 7 bases from J, the gap between germline ends came to 11 bases.